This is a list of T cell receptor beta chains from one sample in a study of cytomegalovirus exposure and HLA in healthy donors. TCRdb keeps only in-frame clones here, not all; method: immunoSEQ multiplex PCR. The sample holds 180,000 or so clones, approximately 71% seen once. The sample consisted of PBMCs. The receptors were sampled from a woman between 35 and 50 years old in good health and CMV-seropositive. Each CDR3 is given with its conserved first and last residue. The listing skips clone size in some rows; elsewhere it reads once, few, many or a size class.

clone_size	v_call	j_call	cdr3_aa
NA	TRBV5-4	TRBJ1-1	CASSGLQGTEAFF
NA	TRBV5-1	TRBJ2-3	CASSLMAGEGDTQYF
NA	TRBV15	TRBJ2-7	CATSYEVQGGSYEQYF
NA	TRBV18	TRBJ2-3	CASSPELQGSADTQYF
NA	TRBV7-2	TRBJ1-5	CASSLVVQGLQPQHF
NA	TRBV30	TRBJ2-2	CAWTAGTIATGELFF
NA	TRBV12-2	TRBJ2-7	CASRLAQVRTGNWEQYF
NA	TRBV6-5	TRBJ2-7	CASRPEGASSNEQYF
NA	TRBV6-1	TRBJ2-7	CASSDDGNTYEQYF
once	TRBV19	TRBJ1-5	CASSMTGPSNQPQHF
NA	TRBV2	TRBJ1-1	CASSGGRHTEAFF
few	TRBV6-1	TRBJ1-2	CASTLGQTTRGYTF
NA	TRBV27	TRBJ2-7	CASSFSRGESSYEQYF
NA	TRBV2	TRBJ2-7	CASRGGISYEQYF
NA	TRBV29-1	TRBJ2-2	CSGTANTGELFF
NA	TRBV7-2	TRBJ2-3	CASSLLAGGRQGTDTQYF
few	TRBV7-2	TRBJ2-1	CASSDYLAGVGNEQFF
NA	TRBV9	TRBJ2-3	CASSVGAGVFTDTQYF